The 10 T cell receptor beta chains presented below share a single source sample, sequenced in a study of PD-1 blockade in classical Hodgkin lymphoma. Data came from immunoSEQ multiplex PCR; TCRdb stores just in-frame clones and leaves some out. The sample records about 93,000 clones, roughly 78% being singletons. Time point reported: cycle 4 day 1 (C4D1), after more than 5 weeks of nivolumab. Relapses following autologous stem cell transplantation were seen in all patients, with brentuximab vedotin exposure varying. Sequencing used peripheral blood mononuclear cells (PBMCs), obtained before the fourth cycle of nivolumab. These receptors were taken from a human donor with classical Hodgkin lymphoma.

This chain connects TRBV18 to TRBJ2-7, with 10 bases lining up with TRBD1. J was trimmed by 5 bases and V by 5 bases; bases with no gene match: 6. CDR3 length: 14 residues. Germline V CDR1 and CDR2: KGHSH, LQKENI. The CDR3 spells CASSRRQGADEQYF. Written as DNA, the CDR3 is TGTGCCAGCTCAAGAAGACAGGGGGCCGACGAGCAGTACTTC.

The rearrangement uses TRBV4-2 and TRBJ2-3, with D unresolved. Germline CDR1 and CDR2: LGHNA and YNFKEQ. The ends were cut back, 0 bases at V and 3 bases at J, with 13 bases in the middle. The CDR3 consists of 16 residues. The CDR3 DNA reads TGTGCCAGCAGCCAAGATTCGGCAGTAGAAACAGATACGCAGTATTTT. It specifies CASSQDSAVETDTQYF.

This clone came up a few times. V gene TRBV6-5 combines with J gene TRBJ1-2, with 8 positions matching TRBD1. Looked up from germline, CDR1 is MNHEY and CDR2 is SVGAGI. CDR3 size: 15 residues. V was clipped by 2 bases and J by 4 bases; unmatched bases: 6. The CDR3 nucleotides read TGTGCCAGCAGTTACCCCGGGACAGGCCCCTATGGCTACACCTTC. As protein: CASSYPGTGPYGYTF.

The V and J genes are TRBV20-1 and TRBJ2-1; D is uncertain. Germline assignment: CDR1 DFQATT and CDR2 SNEGSKA (reference sequence). This CDR3 contains 11 residues. V was cut by 6 bases and J by 12 bases, with 15 bases left in between. In nucleotides, the CDR3 is TGCAGTGCCTCGCGAGGAATGACGCAGTTCTTC. It codes for CSASRGMTQFF.

V is TRBV4-1 and J is TRBJ2-7; D is uncertain. This CDR3 spans 13 amino acids. Germline values: CDR1 MGHRA, CDR2 YSYEKL. The ends were cut back, 1 base at V and 13 bases at J, with 17 bases in the middle. The DNA of the CDR3 is TGCGCCAGCAGCCAAGTGTATGGCGTCCGTATTTACTTC. Translated: CASSQVYGVRIYF.

For the CDR3, the DNA is TGTGCCAGCGGGGACAGGGTCTATGGCTACACCTTC. It encodes CASGDRVYGYTF. The chain is built from TRBV6-6 and TRBJ1-2; 9 bases agree with TRBD1. The germline CDR1 and CDR2 sequences are MNHNY and SVGAGI (reference sequence). CDR3 length equals 12 residues. Trimming removed 8 bases from V and 4 bases from J; junction bases left unmatched: 2.

The chain carries TRBV29-1 and TRBJ1-2; D unresolved. V lost 4 bases and J lost 7, with 13 bases in between. The length of the CDR3 is 12 residues. The V gene's germline CDR1 is SQVTM and CDR2 ANQGSEA. The CDR3 nucleotides read TGCAGCGTTGGTCCGGTCATGGGTGGCTACACCTTC. Amino acid sequence: CSVGPVMGGYTF. Combining the CDR3 with reference TRBV29-1 and TRBJ1-2 gives the whole variable domain SAVISQKPSRDICQRGTSLTIQCQVDSQVTMMFWYRQQPGQSLTLIATANQGSEATYESGFVIDKFPISRPNLTFSTLTVSNMSPEDSSIYLCSVGPVMGGYTFGSGTRLTVV.

V and J are TRBV7-3 and TRBJ1-1; 7 bases fit TRBD1. Germline V gene lookup returns CDR1 SGHTA and CDR2 FQGTGA. There are 13 residues in the CDR3. Trimming cost V 5 bases and J 2 bases; bases outside gene matches: 2. CDR3 residues: CASSRDRNTEAFF. CDR3 DNA: TGTGCCAGCAGCCGGGACAGAAACACTGAAGCTTTCTTT.

The chain carries TRBV29-1 and TRBJ2-3; 10 bases match TRBD2. The V gene end was trimmed by 6 bases and the J gene end by 0 bases; junction bases not matched to a gene: 6. CDR3 size: 15 residues. Germline lookup yields CDR1 SQVTM and CDR2 ANQGSEA. DNA of the CDR3: TGCAGCGTAGAACTAGCGGGGACTAGCACAGATACGCAGTATTTT. This translates into CSVELAGTSTDTQYF.

The CDR3 DNA reads TGTGCCAGCAGTCCCGGTGGGGGGGCAAGCAATCAGCCCCAGCATTTT. Its translation: CASSPGGGASNQPQHF. The chain employs TRBV28 and TRBJ1-5, with D maybe TRBD1 (6 bases). The CDR3 totals 16 residues. Germline CDR1 and CDR2: MDHEN and SYDVKM. Trimming removed 5 bases at V and 1 base at J, with 15 bases between. Full variable domain (remainder filled in from reference TRBV28 and TRBJ1-5): DVKVTQSSRYLVKRTGEKVFLECVQDMDHENMFWYRQDPGLGLRLIYFSYDVKMKEKGDIPEGYSVSREKKERFSLILESASTNQTSMYLCASSPGGGASNQPQHFGDGTRLSIL.